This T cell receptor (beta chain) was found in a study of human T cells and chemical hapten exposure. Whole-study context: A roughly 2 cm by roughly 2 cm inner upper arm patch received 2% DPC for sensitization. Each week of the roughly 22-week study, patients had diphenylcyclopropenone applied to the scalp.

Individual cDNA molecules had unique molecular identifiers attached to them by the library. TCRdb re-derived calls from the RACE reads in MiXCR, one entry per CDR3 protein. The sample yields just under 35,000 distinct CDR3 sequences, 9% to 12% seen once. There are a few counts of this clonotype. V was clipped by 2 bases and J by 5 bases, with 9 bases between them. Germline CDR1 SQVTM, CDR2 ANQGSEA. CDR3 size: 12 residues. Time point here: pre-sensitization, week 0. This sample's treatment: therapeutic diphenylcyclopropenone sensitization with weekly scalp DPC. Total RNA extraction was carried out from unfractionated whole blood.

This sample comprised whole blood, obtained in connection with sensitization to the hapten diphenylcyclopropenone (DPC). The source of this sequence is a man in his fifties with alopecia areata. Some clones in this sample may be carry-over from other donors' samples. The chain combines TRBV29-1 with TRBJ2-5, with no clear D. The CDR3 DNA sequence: TGCAGCGTTGAACCCATGGTTGAGACCCAGTACTTC. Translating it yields CSVEPMVETQYF. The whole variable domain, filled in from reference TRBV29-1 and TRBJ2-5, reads SAVISQKPSRDICQRGTSLTIQCQVDSQVTMMFWYRQQPGQSLTLIATANQGSEATYESGFVIDKFPISRPNLTFSTLTVSNMSPEDSSIYLCSVEPMVETQYFGPGTRLLVL.